Presented here are 5 T cell receptor beta chains from one specimen sequenced in a study of shared clonotypes between healthy human individuals. Assay: immunoSEQ multiplex PCR; the TCRdb copy retains only in-frame clones and omits some. The top ten hold under 0.8% of the sample, which has about 1.1 million clones, approximately 78% seen once. The sequenced sample was memory CD4+ T cells from PBMCs. Regarding subset: CD45RA-negative fraction. All receptors derive from a man aged 18-30 years in good health. Some clones in this sample may be carry-over from other donors' samples.

The chain recombines TRBV6-1 with TRBJ2-2; D remains ambiguous. The CDR3 covers 15 residues. In germline, CDR1 is MNHNS, CDR2 SASEGT. The V end was cut by 2 bases, the J end by 2 bases, with 9 bases between. CDR3: CASSEYLRNTGELFF. CDR3 in DNA: TGTGCCAGCAGTGAATATCTACGCAACACCGGGGAGCTGTTTTTT.

V gene TRBV4-1 combines with J gene TRBJ2-1, with D possibly TRBD2 on 5 matching bases. Germline lookup yields CDR1 MGHRA and CDR2 YSYEKL. The V end was cut by 0 bases, the J end by 0 bases, with 12 bases between. The CDR3 runs 17 residues. The chain's CDR3 is CASSQDLTRGSYNEQFF. Written as DNA, the CDR3 is TGCGCCAGCAGCCAAGACCTGACCCGGGGCTCCTACAATGAGCAGTTCTTC.

V is TRBV15 and J is TRBJ2-7; 10 bases line up with TRBD1. CDR1 is LNHNV and CDR2 is YYDKDF in the germline V gene (reference sequence). V lost 2 bases and J lost 2; bases outside the gene matches: 3. The CDR3 runs to 15 residues. Here the CDR3 reads CATSRTGTGAYEQYF. The CDR3 DNA reads as TGTGCCACCAGCAGAACCGGGACAGGGGCCTACGAGCAGTACTTC.

This chain uses TRBV6-6 with TRBJ2-3, with D uncertain. The CDR3 has 11 amino acids. Trimming left V 0 bases short and J 9 bases short, with 4 bases between. Germline V CDR1 and CDR2: MNHNY, SVGAGI (reference sequence). The CDR3 region is CASSYSETQYF. The CDR3 DNA reads as TGTGCCAGCAGTTACTCGGAGACGCAGTATTTT.

As to this clone: A read error may explain this, as a much larger clone is one base away. The chain links TRBV5-1 to TRBJ2-1; D perhaps matches TRBD1 (6 bases). Germline assignment: CDR1 SGHRS and CDR2 YFSETQ. With 0 bases removed from V and 7 bases from J, the gap between germline ends came to 11 bases. The CDR3 consists of 14 residues. The CDR3 sequence is CASSLVMQGNEQFF. The DNA of the CDR3 is TGCGCCAGCAGCTTGGTTATGCAGGGGAATGAGCAGTTCTTC.